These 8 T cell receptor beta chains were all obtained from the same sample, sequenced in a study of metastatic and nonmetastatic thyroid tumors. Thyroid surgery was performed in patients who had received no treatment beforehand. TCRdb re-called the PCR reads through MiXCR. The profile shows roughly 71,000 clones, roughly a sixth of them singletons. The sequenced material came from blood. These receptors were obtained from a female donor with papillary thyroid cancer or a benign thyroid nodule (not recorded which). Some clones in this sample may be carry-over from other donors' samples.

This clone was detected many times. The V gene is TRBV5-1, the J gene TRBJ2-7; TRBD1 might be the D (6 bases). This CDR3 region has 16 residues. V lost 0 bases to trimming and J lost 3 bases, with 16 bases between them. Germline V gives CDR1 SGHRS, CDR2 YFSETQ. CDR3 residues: CASSLEGAGTIYEQYF. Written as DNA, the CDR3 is TGCGCCAGCAGCTTGGAGGGAGCCGGGACAATCTACGAGCAGTACTTC.

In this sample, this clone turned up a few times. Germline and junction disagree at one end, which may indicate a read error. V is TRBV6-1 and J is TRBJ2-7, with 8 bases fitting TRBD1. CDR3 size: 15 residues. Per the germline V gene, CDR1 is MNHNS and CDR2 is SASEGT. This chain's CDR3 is CASRDYDRGHYEHYF. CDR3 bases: TGTGCCAGCAGAGATTATGACAGGGGCCACTACGAGCATTACTTC.

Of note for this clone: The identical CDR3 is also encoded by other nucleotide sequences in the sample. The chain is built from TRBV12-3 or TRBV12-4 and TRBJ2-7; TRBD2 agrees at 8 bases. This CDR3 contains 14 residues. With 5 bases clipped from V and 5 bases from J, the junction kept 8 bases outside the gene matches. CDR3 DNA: TGTGCCAGCAGTCTCGGTACTAGCGGTAACGAGCAGTACTTC. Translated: CASSLGTSGNEQYF.

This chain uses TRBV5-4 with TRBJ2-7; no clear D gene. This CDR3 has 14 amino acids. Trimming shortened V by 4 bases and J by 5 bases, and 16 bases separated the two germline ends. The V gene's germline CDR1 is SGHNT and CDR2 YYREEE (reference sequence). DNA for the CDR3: TGTGCCAGCAGCACGGACCTTTCGGGCCACGAGCAGTACTTC. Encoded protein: CASSTDLSGHEQYF.

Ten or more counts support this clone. As DNA, the CDR3 is TGTGCCAGCAGTTTAGGAGACAGAAACAATCAGCCCCAGCATTTT. Encoded protein: CASSLGDRNNQPQHF. The chain recombines TRBV28 with TRBJ1-5; the D gene is possibly TRBD1 (5 bases). CDR1 and CDR2 (germline): MDHEN, SYDVKM. The CDR3 covers 15 residues. Trimming pared 2 bases from V and 3 bases from J, leaving 11 bases between.

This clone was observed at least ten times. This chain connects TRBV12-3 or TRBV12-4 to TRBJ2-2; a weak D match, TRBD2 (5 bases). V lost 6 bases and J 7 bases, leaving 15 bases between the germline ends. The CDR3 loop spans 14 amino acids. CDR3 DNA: TGTGCCAGCAGCCCGCAGAGGGTAGTCGGGGAGCTGTTTTTT. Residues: CASSPQRVVGELFF.

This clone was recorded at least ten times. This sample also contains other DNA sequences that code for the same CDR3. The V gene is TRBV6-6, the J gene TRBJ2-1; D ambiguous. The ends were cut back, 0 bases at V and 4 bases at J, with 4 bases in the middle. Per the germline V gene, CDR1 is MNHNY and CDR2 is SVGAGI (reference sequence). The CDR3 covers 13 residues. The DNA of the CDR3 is TGTGCCAGCAGTTACTCGGTTTACAATGAGCAGTTCTTC. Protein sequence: CASSYSVYNEQFF.

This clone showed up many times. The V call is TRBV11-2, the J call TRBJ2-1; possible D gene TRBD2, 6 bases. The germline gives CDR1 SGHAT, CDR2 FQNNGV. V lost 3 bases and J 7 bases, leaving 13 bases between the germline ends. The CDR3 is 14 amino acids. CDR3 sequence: CASSLGLGRNEQFF. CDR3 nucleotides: TGTGCCAGCAGCTTGGGACTGGGGAGGAATGAGCAGTTCTTC.